This T cell receptor (beta chain) was obtained from a study of spatial heterogeneity in lung cancer. Whole-study context: More beta-chain than alpha-chain sequences were consistently detected.

Specified time point: sample taken at primary tumor resection. The study sequenced unsorted whole RNA from tumor, nontumor lung or frozen PBMC. There were some 70 donors, all of them untreated patients with early-stage non-small cell lung cancer. This clonotype has at least ten counts. Every molecule of TCR cDNA had its own unique molecular identifier. Via MiXCR, TCRdb re-called the 5' RACE reads, giving one row per CDR3 protein. The data hold some 15,000 distinct CDR3 sequences, with less than 14% observed a single time. Specimen: PBMCs, collected at surgery. This receptor was taken from a female donor with early-stage non-small cell lung cancer.

CDR3 DNA sequence: TGTGCCAGCAGGCCCAGGCCCCCCGGGGCCAACGTCCTGACTTTC. It translates to CASRPRPPGANVLTF. The gene calls are TRBV11-2 and TRBJ2-6; D is unresolved. The CDR3 has 15 amino acids. The germline V gene encodes CDR1 SGHAT and CDR2 FQNNGV. Trimming shortened V by 6 bases and J by 4 bases, and 13 bases separated the two germline ends.